This T cell receptor (beta chain) was recovered during a study of blood T cell repertoires in COVID-19. Study at large: Samples representing acute and convalescent COVID-19 were sourced from the United States, Italy and Spain. Sample material is recorded as cDNA or gDNA derived from T cells, B-cell-depleted T cells, or PBMCs.

As originally analysed: Amplification of reference gene primers provided the estimated nucleated cell counts. Repertoires were generated with immunoSEQ multiplex PCR, while TCRdb's copy carries only in-frame clones and drops some. The V and J calls and clone size were taken over from that table, and D and trimming were inferred from the DNA. The table shows 95,000 to 100,000 clones, with 79% occurring only once. A note on this clone: A read error may produce the germline difference seen at one junction end.

The CDR3 covers 13 residues. The germline gives CDR1 SGHRS, CDR2 YFSETQ. V is TRBV5-1 and J is TRBJ2-3, with a possible D match to TRBD2 (5 bases). The sequence was collected from an elderly woman with active or convalescent COVID-19. Sequencing input: peripheral blood. The CDR3 sequence: CASSTRATDTQYF. As DNA, the CDR3 is TGTGCCAGCAGCACTAGGGCCACAGATACGCAGTATTTT.